This T cell receptor (beta chain) was retrieved from a study of T cells after yellow fever vaccination. Overall study results and limits: A weaker secondary response peaked on day 5, the primary on day 15.

This clonotype was recorded once. Its antigen is as yet unknown. TCRdb ran MiXCR on the 5' RACE reads and lists one entry per CDR3 protein. This table has about 340,000 distinct CDR3 sequences, around 13% appearing once. The CDR3 consists of 19 residues. CDR1 and CDR2 from the germline V gene are LGHDT and YNNKEL (reference sequence). V dropped 4 bases and J dropped 0 bases, with 24 bases sitting between them. Material: CD4+ T cells sorted from PBMCs, obtained 15 days after the yellow fever booster vaccination. The chain has TRBV3-1 and TRBJ1-1; a possible D gene is TRBD1 (6 bases). The receptor comes from a man aged 18 to 29 who received the YFV17D yellow fever vaccine. CDR3 sequence: CASSLFGGGGTTMNTEAFF. The CDR3 DNA follows: TGTGCCAGCAGCCTGTTCGGGGGCGGCGGAACCACTATGAACACTGAAGCTTTCTTT.